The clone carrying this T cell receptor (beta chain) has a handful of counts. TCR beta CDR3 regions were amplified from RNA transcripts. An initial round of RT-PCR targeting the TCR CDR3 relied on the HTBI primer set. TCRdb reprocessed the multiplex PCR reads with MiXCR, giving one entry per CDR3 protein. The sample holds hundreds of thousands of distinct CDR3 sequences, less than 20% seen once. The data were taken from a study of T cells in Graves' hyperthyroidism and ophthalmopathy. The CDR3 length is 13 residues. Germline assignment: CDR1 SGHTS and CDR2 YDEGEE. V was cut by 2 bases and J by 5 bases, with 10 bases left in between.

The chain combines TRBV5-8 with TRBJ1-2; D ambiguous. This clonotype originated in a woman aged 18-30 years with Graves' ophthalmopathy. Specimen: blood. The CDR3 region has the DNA TGTGCCAGCAGCTTAAGGACCAAATATGGCTACACCTTC. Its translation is CASSLRTKYGYTF.